The clone carrying this T cell receptor (beta chain) appeared once. Its antigen is not identified. This specimen belongs to a study of cytotoxic CD8 clonotypes in ibrutinib-treated CLL. On the study more broadly: Within the patient group, under 12 were relapsed/refractory and roughly 15 treatment-naive, and approximately 17 were IGHV unmutated. Partial response was seen in 24 patients and complete response in 2; after median around 5.5 years, about 15 stayed remitted, 12 progressed.

Study-level points and caveats: Public clonotypes occurred uncommonly; on treatment, they contracted or remained stable.

The targeted sequencing depth was 1 in 200,000 to 1 in 1 million T cells. Some clones are missing from TCRdb's copy, which holds only in-frame ones; the method was immunoSEQ multiplex PCR. The sample lists hundreds of thousands of clones, roughly two thirds occurring once. The CDR3 is 15 residues long. CDR1 and CDR2 (germline): MNHEY, SVGAGI. Trimming removed 5 bases from V and 3 bases from J; junction bases left unmatched: 7. The sample in question was PBMCs, obtained after 36 months of ibrutinib treatment. The receptor was isolated from a human donor with chronic lymphocytic leukemia. The gene calls are TRBV6-5 and TRBJ1-3, with 7 bases aligning to TRBD1. CDR3 sequence: CASSADRAFGNTIYF. The CDR3 DNA sequence: TGTGCCAGCAGTGCTGACAGGGCGTTTGGAAACACCATATATTTT.